This record looks at one TCR beta chain sequence and its context. The repertoire was sequenced with immunoSEQ multiplex PCR; TCRdb's copy has only in-frame clones and lacks some. Of some 10,000 clones detected, over 65% appear once; the ten largest clones hold roughly 39%. This entry belongs to a study of glioma-infiltrating T cells after dendritic cell vaccination. Trimming stripped 5 bases from V and 3 bases from J, with 15 bases between. The CDR3 has 15 amino acids. The germline V gene encodes CDR1 SEHNR and CDR2 FQNEAQ (reference sequence). Noted time point: after dendritic cell vaccination, including at tumor progression/relapse.

The sample here was blood, taken after dendritic cell vaccination. The rearrangement uses TRBV7-9 and TRBJ2-3; D gene unclear. This TCR derives from a human donor with glioblastoma. The CDR3 coding sequence is TGTGCCAGCAGCCGCTCGGAGTCCGGAACAGATACGCAGTATTTT. Protein: CASSRSESGTDTQYF.